The 17 T cell receptor beta chains below all came from one sample that was sequenced in a study of human T cells and chemical hapten exposure. Using its own MiXCR run on the RACE reads, TCRdb lists one record per CDR3 protein. The data show about 360,000 distinct CDR3 sequences, approximately 5.1% seen once. Time point described: patch test 1, 2 weeks after DPC sensitization. Treatment noted: therapeutic diphenylcyclopropenone sensitization with weekly scalp DPC. This specimen was whole blood, taken in connection with sensitization to the hapten diphenylcyclopropenone (DPC). The receptor source for this set is a woman aged 50 to 65 with alopecia areata. Some clones in this sample may be carry-over from other donors' samples.

In its sample, this clonotype was seen many times. The gene calls are TRBV7-8 and TRBJ1-1; 7 nucleotides agree with TRBD1. The V gene's germline CDR1 is SGHVS and CDR2 FQNEAQ. The CDR3 extends over 14 amino acids. The trim removed 4 bases at V and 3 bases at J, leaving 5 bases unmatched. The CDR3 region has the DNA TGTGCCAGCAGCTCCTTCGACAGGGACACTGAAGCTTTCTTT. Translating gives CASSSFDRDTEAFF.

In this sample, this clonotype turned up a few times. V and J are TRBV20-1 and TRBJ2-3; TRBD2 matches 8 bases. The CDR3 is 14 residues long. V lost 6 bases to trimming and J lost 4 bases; unmatched junction nucleotides: 9. In germline, CDR1 is DFQATT, CDR2 SNEGSKA (reference sequence). This CDR3 is CSARKREWPDTQYF. In DNA form, the CDR3 reads TGCAGTGCGAGGAAGCGGGAGTGGCCAGATACGCAGTATTTT.

Regarding this clonotype: Just one base apart from a much larger clone, this may be a read error. This chain connects TRBV29-1 to TRBJ1-2; tentatively, D is TRBD1 (6 bases). The CDR3 is 13 residues long. With 4 bases removed from V and 3 bases from J, the gap between germline ends came to 12 bases. Germline V gene sequence: CDR1 SQVTM, CDR2 ANQGSEA. Here the CDR3 DNA reads TGCAGCGTTGTTTTCCGACAGGACTATGGCTACACCTTC. It specifies CSVVFRQDYGYTF. The whole variable domain, filled in from reference TRBV29-1 and TRBJ1-2, reads SAVISQKPSRDICQRGTSLTIQCQVDSQVTMMFWYRQQPGQSLTLIATANQGSEATYESGFVIDKFPISRPNLTFSTLTVSNMSPEDSSIYLCSVVFRQDYGYTFGSGTRLTVV.

Ten or more counts support this clonotype. The rearrangement links TRBV20-1 to TRBJ1-2, with 9 bases identical to TRBD1. Germline lookup yields CDR1 DFQATT and CDR2 SNEGSKA (reference sequence). The CDR3 covers 13 residues. Trimming cost V 2 bases and J 7 bases; bases outside gene matches: 5. The CDR3 nucleotides are TGCAGTGCTAGAACAGGGGGCGCGTTTGGCTACACCTTC. Protein: CSARTGGAFGYTF.

This clonotype was counted many times. This sequence joins TRBV5-5 and TRBJ2-3; D unresolved. In germline, CDR1 is SGHKS, CDR2 YYEKEE (reference sequence). V gave up 4 bases and J gave up 0 bases, with 12 bases separating them. This CDR3 has 15 amino acids. The CDR3: CASSPSGPSTDTQYF. CDR3 in DNA: TGTGCCAGCAGCCCGTCGGGCCCTAGCACAGATACGCAGTATTTT. Filled out from reference TRBV5-5 and TRBJ2-3, the complete variable domain reads DAGVTQSPTHLIKTRGQQVTLRCSPISGHKSVSWYQQVLGQGPQFIFQYYEKEERGRGNFPDRFSARQFPNYSSELNVNALLLGDSALYLCASSPSGPSTDTQYFGPGTRLTVL.

This clonotype was observed a few times. The chain has TRBV20-1 and TRBJ1-5, with D unclear. The V gene's germline CDR1 is DFQATT and CDR2 SNEGSKA (reference sequence). There are 13 residues in the CDR3. Trimming took 2 bases from V and 0 from J, leaving 5 bases between them. CDR3 sequence reads: CSARTYSNQPQHF. Here the CDR3 DNA reads TGCAGTGCTAGAACGTATAGCAATCAGCCCCAGCATTTT.

This clonotype was found many times. The chain uses TRBV6-5 and TRBJ1-1; TRBD1 agrees at 9 bases. The CDR3 loop spans 15 amino acids. In germline, CDR1 is MNHEY, CDR2 SVGAGI. Trimming took 5 bases from V and 4 from J; bases not matched to a gene: 8. CDR3 nucleotide sequence: TGTGCCAGCAGTGAGATTACAGGGGGCGGCACTGAAGCTTTCTTT. Its protein product is CASSEITGGGTEAFF.

This chain connects TRBV5-1 to TRBJ1-1; D call uncertain. The CDR3 has 16 amino acids. V was clipped by 0 bases and J by 1 base, with 13 bases between them. The germline gives CDR1 SGHRS, CDR2 YFSETQ. In DNA, the CDR3 is TGCGCCAGCAGCTTGGATGCGGGGTCGGCGAACACTGAAGCTTTCTTT. Residues: CASSLDAGSANTEAFF.

In this sample, this clonotype turned up many times. The rearrangement joins TRBV29-1 to TRBJ2-3; the D is unclear. Germline V gives CDR1 SQVTM, CDR2 ANQGSEA. CDR3 length: 12 residues. The V end was cut by 3 bases, the J end by 0 bases, with 4 bases between. CDR3 amino acids: CSVEFSTDTQYF. CDR3 in DNA: TGCAGCGTTGAGTTTAGCACAGATACGCAGTATTTT.

There are many counts of this clonotype. V is TRBV29-1 and J is TRBJ2-5, with D uncertain. Trimming cost V 0 bases and J 1 base, with 6 bases left between them. The germline gives CDR1 SQVTM, CDR2 ANQGSEA. CDR3 length: 13 residues. The CDR3 DNA is TGCAGCGTTGAAGAACCCGGCCAAGAGACCCAGTACTTC. This gives the protein CSVEEPGQETQYF.

This clonotype was counted at least ten times. V and J are TRBV28 and TRBJ2-1; D may be TRBD1 (6 bases). The CDR3 extends over 14 amino acids. V lost 5 bases and J lost 8, with 16 bases in between. CDR1 MDHEN and CDR2 SYDVKM come from the germline V gene. CDR3 in DNA: TGTGCCAGCAGTCACGGGACACTGGTGTATGAGCAGTTCTTC. It specifies CASSHGTLVYEQFF. The variable domain in full, with the rest retrieved from reference TRBV28 and TRBJ2-1, is DVKVTQSSRYLVKRTGEKVFLECVQDMDHENMFWYRQDPGLGLRLIYFSYDVKMKEKGDIPEGYSVSREKKERFSLILESASTNQTSMYLCASSHGTLVYEQFFGPGTRLTVL.

This clonotype appeared a few times. This chain joins TRBV6-1 and TRBJ1-5, with 8 bases identical to TRBD1. V was pared by 0 bases and J by 2 bases, with 15 bases of the junction left unmatched. The CDR3 covers 20 residues. Germline loops: CDR1 MNHNS, CDR2 SASEGT. The chain's CDR3 is CASSEAAGDRRIYGNQPQHF. The CDR3 nucleotides are TGTGCCAGCAGTGAAGCCGCCGGGGACAGGAGGATCTATGGCAATCAGCCCCAGCATTTT.

This clonotype has at least ten counts. The genes are TRBV28 and TRBJ1-2, with 7 bases matching TRBD1. CDR3 length equals 14 residues. Looked up from germline, CDR1 is MDHEN and CDR2 is SYDVKM. V lost 5 bases to trimming and J lost 4 bases; unmatched junction nucleotides: 7. CDR3 in amino acids: CASSPRQGSYGYTF. The CDR3 DNA reads as TGTGCCAGCAGTCCTAGACAGGGCAGCTATGGCTACACCTTC.

There are many counts of this clonotype. The CDR3 nucleotides are TGCAGCGTTGGGGGGGAGGACACTGAAGCTTTCTTT. Translating gives CSVGGEDTEAFF. The V gene is TRBV29-1, the J gene TRBJ1-1; perhaps TRBD1 as D (5 bases). The CDR3 is made up of 12 amino acids. V dropped 4 bases and J dropped 3 bases, with 9 bases sitting between them. Germline V gene data show CDR1 as SQVTM and CDR2 as ANQGSEA.

The chain employs TRBV29-1 and TRBJ2-1, with 7 bases matching TRBD2. With 0 bases clipped from V and 15 bases from J, the junction kept 17 bases outside the gene matches. The CDR3 totals 15 residues. The germline gives CDR1 SQVTM, CDR2 ANQGSEA. CDR3 nucleotide sequence: TGCAGCGTTGAAGAGGAAAGGGTAGCGGGTAAGGATACGTTCTTC. Encoded protein: CSVEEERVAGKDTFF.

This clonotype was seen only a few times. The chain has TRBV12-2 and TRBJ2-1; TRBD2, the D gene given by the table, was not confirmed from the DNA. TRBV12-2 is classified as a pseudogene. The CDR3 is 13 amino acids. CDR3 loop: CASRLAKEGEQFF. The CDR3 region has the DNA TGTGCAAGTCGCTTAGCGAAGGAGGGTGAGCAGTTCTTC.

This clonotype was seen repeatedly, ten times or more. The chain carries TRBV29-1 and TRBJ1-1, with D hard to call. This CDR3 comprises 12 residues. V was cut by 6 bases and J by 0 bases, with 8 bases left in between. Looked up from germline, CDR1 is SQVTM and CDR2 is ANQGSEA. Written as DNA, the CDR3 is TGCAGCGTGGAAATTATGAACACTGAAGCTTTCTTT. It specifies CSVEIMNTEAFF.